A single T cell receptor beta chain is shown here with its context. This sample is part of a study of blood T cell repertoires in COVID-19. Looking at the study overall: Material from acute and convalescent COVID-19 was sourced from the United States, Italy and Spain. In each case, the material was cDNA or gDNA derived from T cells, B-cell-depleted T cells, or PBMCs.

Under the authors' procedure: By means of reference gene primer amplification, nucleated cell counts were estimated. The table came from immunoSEQ multiplex PCR; TCRdb's copy has only in-frame clones and leaves some out. The V and J calls and clone size were taken over from that table, and D and trimming were inferred from the DNA. The sample carries under 200,000 clones, roughly 87% recorded once. The CDR3 runs 14 residues. From germline, CDR1 is MNHEY and CDR2 SVGAGI. V gave up 6 bases and J gave up 7 bases; unmatched junction bases: 8. The chain links TRBV6-5 to TRBJ2-2; 7 bases fit TRBD1. Sample: peripheral blood. This clonotype was sampled from a woman between 55 and 75 years old who had recovered from COVID-19. CDR3 sequence (DNA): TGTGCCAGCAGGAAAGGGGGCGCCGTCGGGGAGCTGTTTTTT. It translates to CASRKGGAVGELFF.